This T cell receptor beta chain was recovered during a study of human T cells and chemical hapten exposure. Overall study: Patients received weekly diphenylcyclopropenone doses to the scalp throughout the approximately 23-week study. DPC at 0.01% went onto the upper back in patch tests, read at 6 days.

In the library, unique molecular identifiers were attached to individual cDNA molecules. TCRdb reprocessed the RACE reads via MiXCR and lists one record per CDR3 protein. The sample shows 240,000 or so distinct CDR3 sequences, roughly 8.9% of them seen only once. Trimming stripped 5 bases from V and 1 base from J, with 5 bases between. The CDR3 loop spans 12 amino acids. Germline CDR1 SGHAT, CDR2 FQNNGV. The time point: pre-sensitization, week 0. Treatment given: therapeutic diphenylcyclopropenone sensitization with weekly scalp DPC. Sequencing started from total RNA isolated from unfractionated whole blood.

This receptor was identified in a woman aged 40 to 55 with alopecia areata. Some clones in this sample may be carry-over from other donors' samples. The rearrangement uses TRBV11-2 and TRBJ2-5; D is ambiguous. This sample comprised whole blood, obtained in connection with sensitization to the hapten diphenylcyclopropenone (DPC). CDR3 DNA sequence: TGTGCCAGCAGCGTCCTCCAAGAGACCCAGTACTTC. It codes for CASSVLQETQYF.